This T cell receptor beta chain emerged from a study of glioma-infiltrating T cells. Using RNA template, CDR3s of TCR alpha and beta were amplified with iRepertoire arm-PCR. MiXCR was run by TCRdb on the multiplex PCR reads, yielding one entry per CDR3 protein. The sample includes 95,000 to 150,000 distinct CDR3 sequences, 20% to 25% of them seen just once. There are 17 residues in the CDR3. V was shortened by 5 bases and J by 0 bases, with 20 bases between the two germline ends. The germline V gene has CDR1 MNHNS and CDR2 SASEGT. This clonotype has a count of ten or more. The TCR was taken from a human donor with low-grade glioma or glioblastoma, undergoing nonglioma brain surgery, or in good health (not recorded which). Sequencing was done on a sample of glioma tissue, nonneoplastic brain tissue, or PBMCs (not recorded which). This sequence joins TRBV6-1 and TRBJ2-7; D gene unclear. The CDR3 reads CASSYQLYGSSSYEQYF. The CDR3 DNA sequence: TGTGCCAGCAGTTATCAGTTGTACGGTTCTAGCTCCTACGAGCAGTACTTC.